This entry lists 3 T cell receptor beta chains sequenced from one sample in a study of blood T cells in healthy people across ages (dated by TCRdb to 2014 to 2015). Library generation was performed with 5' RACE. For sequencing, an Illumina HiSeq 2500 was employed. A second PCR of about 7 to 12 cycles was performed with a sample-barcoded 5' primer and a J-beta primer mix. The raw public reads went through TCRdb reprocessing: fastp at Q25, MiXCR clone calling, in-frame beta chains kept. Rows are combined by CDR3 protein, so each entry shows the most common genes and DNA. The sample has 1.5 million to 2 million distinct CDR3 sequences on record, roughly 32% of them singletons. The leading ten clones occupy around 11% of the sample. The sequenced sample consisted of blood. The receptor set was obtained from a woman in her 30s in good health.

The chain carries TRBV7-2 and TRBJ2-7; no definite D call. The CDR3 extends over 14 amino acids. CDR1 SGHTA and CDR2 FQGNSA come from the germline V gene. With 1 base removed from V and 7 bases from J, the gap between germline ends came to 14 bases. Written as DNA, the CDR3 is TGTGCCAGCAGCTTAGTCACCGGGTCATCGGAGCAGTACTTC. Its protein is CASSLVTGSSEQYF.

V gene TRBV7-2 combines with J gene TRBJ2-2; D not resolved. Looked up from germline, CDR1 is SGHTA and CDR2 is FQGNSA. With 6 bases removed from V and 0 bases from J, the gap between germline ends came to 5 bases. CDR3 size: 13 residues. CDR3 residues: CASRLPNTGELFF. In DNA form, the CDR3 reads TGTGCCAGCAGACTCCCGAACACCGGGGAGCTGTTTTTT.

The V call is TRBV6-4, the J call TRBJ1-6; D perhaps matches TRBD1 (6 bases). V dropped 0 bases and J dropped 9 bases, with 9 bases sitting between them. CDR1 and CDR2 (germline): MRHNA, SNTAGT. This CDR3 contains 14 residues. DNA for the CDR3: TGTGCCAGCAGTGACTCAGGGGGGCGTTCACCCCTCCACTTT. This sequence encodes CASSDSGGRSPLHF.